Sequencing of this TCR beta chain was carried out in a study of read filtering for tumor transcriptome and immune sequencing. This clonotype was counted at least ten times. Trimming took 3 bases from V and 4 from J; bases not matched to a gene: 15. Germline V gene lookup returns CDR1 SQVTM and CDR2 ANQGSEA. This CDR3 has 17 residues. Molecular barcoded adaptors covering alpha/delta and beta/gamma chains were used on approximately 400 ng RNA. TCRdb ran MiXCR on the reads and lists one entry per CDR3 protein. The table has approximately 150,000 distinct CDR3 sequences, approximately 13% seen once. At the time of active disease, bone marrow was collected from every patient.

The chain joins TRBV29-1 to TRBJ2-1; 7 bases are a match to TRBD1. The TCR originated in a donor at least 40 years old with multiple myeloma. Sequenced sample: a population of CD138-negative cells sorted from bone marrow. The CDR3: CSVDGTPGQFRYNEQFF. The CDR3 nucleotides are TGCAGCGTTGATGGTACCCCGGGACAGTTTCGGTACAATGAGCAGTTCTTC.